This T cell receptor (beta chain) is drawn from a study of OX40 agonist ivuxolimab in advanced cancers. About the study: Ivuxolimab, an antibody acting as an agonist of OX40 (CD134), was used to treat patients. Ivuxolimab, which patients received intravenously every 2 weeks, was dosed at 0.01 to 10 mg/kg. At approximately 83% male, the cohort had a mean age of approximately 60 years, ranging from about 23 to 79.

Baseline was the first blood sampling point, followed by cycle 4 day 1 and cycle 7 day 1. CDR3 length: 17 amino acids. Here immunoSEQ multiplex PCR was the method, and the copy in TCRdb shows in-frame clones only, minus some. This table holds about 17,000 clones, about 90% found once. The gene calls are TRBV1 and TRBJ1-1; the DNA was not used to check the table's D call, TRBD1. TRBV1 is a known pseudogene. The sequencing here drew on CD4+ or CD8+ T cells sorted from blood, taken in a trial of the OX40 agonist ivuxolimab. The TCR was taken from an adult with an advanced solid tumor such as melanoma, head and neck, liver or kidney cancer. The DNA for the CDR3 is TGCACCAGCAGCCAACAAGTCATCCGTGACAGGGATCGGCAAGCTTTCTTT. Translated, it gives CTSSQQVIRDRDRQAFF.